This passage covers 9 T cell receptor beta chains from one sample sequenced in a study of blood T cell repertoires in COVID-19. Sequencing was performed with immunoSEQ multiplex PCR; in TCRdb, only in-frame clones are kept and a portion is missing. The sample consists of over 120,000 clones, 88% of them appearing once. Specimen: peripheral blood. Every receptor here comes from a man aged 65-85 years with acute or convalescent COVID-19.

J is TRBJ1-1 and V is TRBV11-2, with a possible D match to TRBD1 (6 bases). The CDR3 is 13 residues long. V lost 4 bases and J 7 bases, leaving 13 bases between the germline ends. CDR1 is SGHAT, CDR2 FQNNGV, per germline. CDR3 amino acids: CASSSNRVGEAFF. CDR3 nucleotide sequence: TGTGCCAGCAGCTCCAACAGGGTTGGTGAAGCTTTCTTT.

This clone has just one count. This rearrangement joins TRBV9 to TRBJ2-7, with D perhaps matching TRBD1 (5 bases). V was trimmed by 0 bases and J by 1 base, leaving 5 bases between them. This CDR3 region has 13 residues. Germline CDR1 is SGDLS and CDR2 is YYNGEE. The CDR3 is CASSVGQSYEQYF. CDR3 DNA: TGTGCCAGCAGCGTAGGACAGTCCTACGAGCAGTACTTC.

The J gene is TRBJ2-7, the V gene TRBV6-5; TRBD2 matches at 7 bases. The CDR3 runs 16 residues. V shed 0 bases and J 0 bases; nucleotides not matched to a gene: 5. Germline V gives CDR1 MNHEY, CDR2 SVGAGI. CDR3 region: CASSYSRGGSSYEQYF. The CDR3 coding sequence is TGTGCCAGCAGTTACTCCCGGGGAGGGAGCTCCTACGAGCAGTACTTC.

This CDR3 reads CASSYSRGGRENIQYF. Written as DNA, the CDR3 is TGTGCCAGCAGTTACTCGAGGGGGGGGCGAGAAAACATTCAGTACTTC. The V call is TRBV6-5, the J call TRBJ2-4; tentative D call: TRBD2 (7 bases). V shed 0 bases and J shed 5 bases, with 14 bases lying between them. Per germline, CDR1 MNHEY and CDR2 SVGAGI. The length of the CDR3 is 16 residues.

V usage is TRBV5-1 and J usage is TRBJ2-2, with TRBD2 matching 9 bases. This CDR3 is 20 amino acids long. The germline V gene encodes CDR1 SGHRS and CDR2 YFSETQ. Trimming removed 4 bases from V and 2 bases from J; junction bases left unmatched: 18. The CDR3, as DNA: TGCGCCAGCAGCCCCCGGACTAGCGCATCCCAGAGGGGAAACACCGGGGAGCTGTTTTTT. Its protein product is CASSPRTSASQRGNTGELFF.

V gene TRBV3-1 (or the pseudogene TRBV3-2) combines with J gene TRBJ2-5; 14 nucleotides line up with TRBD2. Losses at the gene ends were 1 base for V and 5 bases for J; bases not matched to a gene: 9. This CDR3 spans 18 amino acids. Germline CDR1 and CDR2: LGHDT and YNNKEL (reference sequence). The CDR3, as DNA: TGTGCCAGCAGCCAAGTCGTCCGACTAGCGGGAGGGTATGAGACCCAGTACTTC. Translation gives CASSQVVRLAGGYETQYF.

This sequence joins TRBV5-6 and TRBJ2-3, with a tentative D call TRBD2 (6 bases). Trimming removed 0 bases from V and 1 base from J, with 6 bases in between. The CDR3 has 14 residues. Germline V lookup: CDR1 SGHDT, CDR2 YYEEEE. CDR3 bases: TGTGCCAGCAGCTTGGGCGGGGGCACAGATACGCAGTATTTT. Protein: CASSLGGGTDTQYF.

In its sample, this clone was seen once. This chain uses TRBV7-2 with TRBJ2-1, with 9 bases identical to TRBD2. CDR1 and CDR2 (germline): SGHTA, FQGNSA. The length of the CDR3 is 15 residues. V was clipped by 0 bases and J by 7 bases; unmatched bases: 4. CDR3 protein: CASSLAGLAINEQFF. For the CDR3, the DNA is TGTGCCAGCAGCTTAGCGGGACTAGCTATAAATGAGCAGTTCTTC. Full variable domain (remainder filled in from reference TRBV7-2 and TRBJ2-1): GAGVSQSPSNKVTEKGKDVELRCDPISGHTALYWYRQSLGQGLEFLIYFQGNSAPDKSGLPSDRFSAERTGGSVSTLTIQRTQQEDSAVYLCASSLAGLAINEQFFGPGTRLTVL.

The J gene is TRBJ2-5, the V gene TRBV14; 10 positions match TRBD1. CDR1 and CDR2 from the germline V gene are SGHDN and FVKESK. The V and J ends lost 5 bases and 6 bases, in that order; junction bases with no gene match: 3. The CDR3 totals 13 residues. The CDR3 DNA follows: TGTGCCAGCAGCGTGGGACAGGGGAAGACCCAGTACTTC. This encodes CASSVGQGKTQYF.